This TCR beta chain was captured by sequencing in a study of technical replicates of blood from a few donors. Trimming at V came to 0 bases and at J to 3 bases, leaving 1 base not matched to a gene. Germline CDR1 reads SGHRS; CDR2 reads YFSETQ. The CDR3 contains 15 residues. Profiled with immunoSEQ multiplex PCR; TCRdb holds only in-frame clones, not every one. The data show tens of thousands of clones, 90% to 98% seen once. Sequenced: T cells isolated from PBMCs. The receptor was isolated from a human donor in good health. The chain is built from TRBV5-1 and TRBJ2-1, with 9 bases matching TRBD2. This chain's CDR3 is CASSLAAGGYNEQFF. The CDR3 DNA sequence: TGCGCCAGCAGCTTGGCAGCGGGAGGCTACAATGAGCAGTTCTTC.